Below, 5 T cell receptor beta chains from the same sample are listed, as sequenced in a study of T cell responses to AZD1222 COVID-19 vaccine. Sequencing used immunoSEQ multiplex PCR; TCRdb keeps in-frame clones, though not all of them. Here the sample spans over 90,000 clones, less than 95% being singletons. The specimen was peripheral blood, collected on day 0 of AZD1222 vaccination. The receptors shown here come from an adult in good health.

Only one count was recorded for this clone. The CDR3 protein is CASSFAPGGQGYTF. Written as DNA, the CDR3 is TGTGCCAGCAGCTTCGCCCCGGGGGGGCAAGGCTACACCTTC. The chain joins TRBV11-2 to TRBJ1-2; the D gene is possibly TRBD1 (6 bases). The germline V and J ends were trimmed by 3 bases and 8 bases, with 16 bases remaining between them. Germline CDR1 SGHAT, CDR2 FQNNGV. CDR3 size: 14 residues.

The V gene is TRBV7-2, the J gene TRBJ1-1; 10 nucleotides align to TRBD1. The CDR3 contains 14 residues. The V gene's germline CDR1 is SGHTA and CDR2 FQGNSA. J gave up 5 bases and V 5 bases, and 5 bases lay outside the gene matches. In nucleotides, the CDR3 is TGTGCCAGCAGCGCGACAGGGGGCAGTACTGAAGCTTTCTTT. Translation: CASSATGGSTEAFF.

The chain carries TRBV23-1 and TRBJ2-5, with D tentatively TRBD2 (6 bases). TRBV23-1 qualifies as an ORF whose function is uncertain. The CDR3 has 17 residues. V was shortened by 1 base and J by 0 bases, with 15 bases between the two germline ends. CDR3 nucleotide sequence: TGCGCCAGCAGTCAATTTAAGAGGGACTCGTACCAAGAGACCCAGTACTTC. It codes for CASSQFKRDSYQETQYF.

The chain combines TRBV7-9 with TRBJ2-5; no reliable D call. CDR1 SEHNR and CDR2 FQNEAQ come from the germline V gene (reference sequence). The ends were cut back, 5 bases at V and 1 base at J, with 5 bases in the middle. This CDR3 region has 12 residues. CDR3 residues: CASSDPQETQYF. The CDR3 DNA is TGTGCCAGCAGCGACCCCCAAGAGACCCAGTACTTC.

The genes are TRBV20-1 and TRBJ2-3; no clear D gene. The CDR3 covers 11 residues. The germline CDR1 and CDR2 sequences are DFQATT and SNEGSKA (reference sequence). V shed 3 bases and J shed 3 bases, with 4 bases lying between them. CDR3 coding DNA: TGCAGTGCTAGCCCTACAGATACGCAGTATTTT. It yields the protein CSASPTDTQYF.